This is a list of T cell receptor beta chains from one sample in a study of control samples from healthy donors and cancer patients. The repertoire was sequenced with immunoSEQ multiplex PCR; TCRdb's copy has only in-frame clones and lacks some. The sample has about 170,000 clones, approximately 94% seen once. Sample: blood. Receptor source: a woman under 30 in good health. Both conserved end residues are part of each CDR3. The D gene is left open where the match is weak. Size values are once, few and many counts, or a class for expanded clones, and some rows have none.

TRBV6-5	.	TRBJ1-1	.	TGTGCCAGCAGGGCACTCCAGGGGTATAATGAAGCTTTCTTT	CASRALQGYNEAFF
TRBV3-1/TRBV3-2	.	TRBJ2-1	.	TGTGCCAGCAGCCAAGGGGGTCGCAGCTCCTACAATGAGCAGTTCTTC	CASSQGGRSSYNEQFF
TRBV6-5	.	TRBJ2-7	.	TGTGCCACTGGTCGCTACGAGCAGTACTTC	CATGRYEQYF
TRBV7-8	.	TRBJ1-1	.	TGTGCCAGCAGCTTAGTGGGTAGGAACACTGAAGCTTTCTTT	CASSLVGRNTEAFF
TRBV7-2	.	TRBJ1-1	.	TGTGCCAGCAGCTTAATTGGGGCAGGATCAAGGGCTTTCTTT	CASSLIGAGSRAFF
TRBV5-1	.	TRBJ2-7	.	TGCGCCAGCAGCTTGGAGGCCAGATCCTACGAGCAGTACTTC	CASSLEARSYEQYF
TRBV11-2	.	TRBJ2-7	TRBD1	TGTGCCAGCAGTCGGGACAGGGGACCCTCCTACGAGCAGTACTTC	CASSRDRGPSYEQYF
TRBV7-2	once	TRBJ1-1	.	TGTGCCAGCAGCGGACTGGACAGCGGAGCTTTCTTT	CASSGLDSGAFF
TRBV7-8	.	TRBJ1-5	.	TGTGCCAGCAGCCGGGGAGGTAGCAATCAGCCCCAGCATTTT	CASSRGGSNQPQHF
TRBV7-8	.	TRBJ1-2	.	TGTGCCAGCAGCTTTGAGGGGCTTAGAGGCTACACCTTC	CASSFEGLRGYTF
TRBV5-1	.	TRBJ2-5	TRBD2	TGCGCCAGCAGTCCAATAGCGGGGTCGTACCAAGAGACCCAGTACTTC	CASSPIAGSYQETQYF
TRBV6-6	.	TRBJ1-5	.	TGTGCCAGCAGCGGGGGGGATCAGCCCCAGCATTTT	CASSGGDQPQHF
TRBV18	.	TRBJ2-3	TRBD2	TGTGCCAGCTCACCCCAACTAGCGGGTCGCACAGATACGCAGTATTTT	CASSPQLAGRTDTQYF
TRBV7-2	.	TRBJ1-6	TRBD1	TGTGCCAGCAGCTTCCTAACAGGGGTCGGTAATTCACCCCTCCACTTT	CASSFLTGVGNSPLHF
TRBV12-1	.	TRBJ1-1	.	TGTGCCAGCAGCTCATACTCAAACAGGGGATTGAACACTGAAGCTTTCTTT	CASSSYSNRGLNTEAFF
TRBV5-3	.	TRBJ1-3	.	TGTGCCAGAAGCCCTCGGGATGCTGGAAACACCATATATTTT	CARSPRDAGNTIYF
TRBV14	.	TRBJ2-7	.	TGTGCCAGCAGCCAGTGGGGGCCCATGGAGCAGTACTTC	CASSQWGPMEQYF
TRBV9	.	TRBJ2-3	TRBD2	TGTGCCAGCTCGTATGGACTAGCGGGAGGGCCTATAGATACGCAGTATTTT	CASSYGLAGGPIDTQYF
TRBV28	.	TRBJ2-7	.	TGTGCCAGCAGTTTATTCTCCCGAGACAGCTACGAGCAGTACTTC	CASSLFSRDSYEQYF
TRBV5-4	.	TRBJ1-2	TRBD1	TGTACCAGCAGCCCGGACAGGGCGATCGGCTACACCTTC	CTSSPDRAIGYTF
TRBV11-2	.	TRBJ1-1	.	TGTGCCAGCAGCTTCTTTAAGGCTTTAATGAACACTGAAGCTTTCTTT	CASSFFKALMNTEAFF
TRBV6-1	.	TRBJ2-2	.	TGTGCCAGCAGAAGAGGAGGGGGTATGACCGGGGAGCTGTTTTTT	CASRRGGGMTGELFF